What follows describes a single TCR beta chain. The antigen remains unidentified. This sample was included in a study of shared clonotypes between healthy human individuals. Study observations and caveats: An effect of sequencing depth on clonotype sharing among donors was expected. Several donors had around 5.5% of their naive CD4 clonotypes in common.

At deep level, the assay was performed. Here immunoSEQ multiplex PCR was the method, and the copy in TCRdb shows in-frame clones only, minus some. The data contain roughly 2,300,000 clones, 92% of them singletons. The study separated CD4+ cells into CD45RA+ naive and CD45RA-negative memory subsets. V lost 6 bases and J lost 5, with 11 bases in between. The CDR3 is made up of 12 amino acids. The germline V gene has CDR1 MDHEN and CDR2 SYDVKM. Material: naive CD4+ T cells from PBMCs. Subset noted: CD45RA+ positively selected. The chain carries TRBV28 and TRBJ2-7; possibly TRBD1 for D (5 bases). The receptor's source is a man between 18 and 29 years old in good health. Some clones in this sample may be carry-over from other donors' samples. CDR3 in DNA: TGTGCCAGCAGAGAGCAGGGTAACGAGCAGTACTTC. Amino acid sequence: CASREQGNEQYF.